Below, 10 T cell receptor beta chains from the same sample are listed, as sequenced in a study of cytomegalovirus exposure and HLA in healthy donors. Clones were read by immunoSEQ multiplex PCR, and TCRdb kept only the in-frame ones, dropping some. This table holds 200,000 or so clones, 88% found once. Input material: PBMCs. Receptors originate from a woman between 18 and 29 years old in good health and CMV-seronegative.

This clone was picked up a small number of times. The chain combines TRBV9 with TRBJ2-7; D is possibly TRBD1 (5 bases). CDR1 SGDLS and CDR2 YYNGEE come from the germline V gene. Trimming stripped 4 bases from V and 3 bases from J, with 14 bases between. The CDR3 contains 14 residues. The CDR3 spells CASSPPGHDYEQYF. CDR3 nucleotides: TGTGCCAGCAGCCCTCCCGGACACGACTACGAGCAGTACTTC.

The chain has TRBV4-1 and TRBJ1-2; no reliable D call. The CDR3 has 16 amino acids. Trimming left V 2 bases short and J 2 bases short, with 15 bases between. Germline CDR1 reads MGHRA; CDR2 reads YSYEKL. As DNA, the CDR3 is TGCGCCAGCAGCCAAAGAAGTTCCGAACAGAACTATGGCTACACCTTC. As protein: CASSQRSSEQNYGYTF.

The V gene is TRBV27, the J gene TRBJ2-7, with D unresolved. There are 14 residues in the CDR3. From germline, CDR1 is MNHEY and CDR2 SMNVEV (reference sequence). Deletions cut 5 bases from V and 1 base from J, with 12 bases between. For the CDR3, the DNA is TGTGCCAGCAGTCCGGAGAGCACATCCTACGAGCAGTACTTC. As protein: CASSPESTSYEQYF.

The rearrangement joins TRBV7-9 to TRBJ1-1; no clear D gene. The CDR3 covers 14 residues. Germline V CDR1 and CDR2: SEHNR, FQNEAQ (reference sequence). Between the trimmed V and J ends, which lost 0 bases and 5 bases, there was a span of 10 bases. CDR3 amino acids: CASSLAHLETEAFF. CDR3 DNA: TGTGCCAGCAGCTTAGCACATTTGGAGACTGAAGCTTTCTTT.

In nucleotides, the CDR3 is TGTGCCAGCAGTTTTAAGTTAGCGGGAGGTAGGGATGAGCAGTTCTTC. Translation: CASSFKLAGGRDEQFF. This chain connects TRBV28 to TRBJ2-1, with 10 bases that match TRBD2. CDR3 length: 16 residues. Looked up from germline, CDR1 is MDHEN and CDR2 is SYDVKM. With V trimmed by 3 bases and J by 8 bases, 10 bases remained unmatched. Full variable domain (rest looked up from reference TRBV28 and TRBJ2-1): DVKVTQSSRYLVKRTGEKVFLECVQDMDHENMFWYRQDPGLGLRLIYFSYDVKMKEKGDIPEGYSVSREKKERFSLILESASTNQTSMYLCASSFKLAGGRDEQFFGPGTRLTVL.

The rearrangement joins TRBV27 to TRBJ2-2; possibly TRBD1 for D (6 bases). Trimming removed 3 bases at V and 7 bases at J, with 12 bases between. CDR3 length equals 14 residues. The germline CDR1 and CDR2 sequences are MNHEY and SMNVEV (reference sequence). CDR3 DNA sequence: TGTGCCAGCAGTTTGTACAGGGTAGTCGGGGAGCTGTTTTTT. Protein product: CASSLYRVVGELFF.

The rearrangement uses TRBV5-1 and TRBJ1-2; 7 positions match TRBD1. J gave up 2 bases and V 0 bases, and 7 bases lay outside the gene matches. This CDR3 comprises 16 residues. Germline V CDR1 and CDR2: SGHRS, YFSETQ. CDR3 in DNA: TGCGCCAGCAGCTTGGGGGACAGCTTTAACAACTATGGCTACACCTTC. Its translation: CASSLGDSFNNYGYTF. Drawing the rest from reference TRBV5-1 and TRBJ1-2, the complete variable domain is KAGVTQTPRYLIKTRGQQVTLSCSPISGHRSVSWYQQTPGQGLQFLFEYFSETQRNKGNFPGRFSGRQFSNSRSEMNVSTLELGDSALYLCASSLGDSFNNYGYTFGSGTRLTVV.

The chain couples TRBV9 to TRBJ1-2, with unresolved D. V dropped 4 bases and J dropped 0 bases, with 16 bases sitting between them. The CDR3 loop spans 16 amino acids. Per the germline V gene, CDR1 is SGDLS and CDR2 is YYNGEE. The CDR3: CASSPGRIKANYGYTF. The DNA for the CDR3 is TGTGCCAGCAGCCCCGGCAGGATTAAAGCTAACTATGGCTACACCTTC.

This clone has just a few counts. The chain joins TRBV19 to TRBJ2-1, with 11 bases matching TRBD2. The ends lost 4 bases at V and 3 bases at J; junction bases unmatched: 8. The CDR3 has 17 amino acids. Germline CDR1 LNHDA, CDR2 SQIVND (reference sequence). CDR3 sequence: CASSSQTSGIRYNEQFF. CDR3 DNA: TGTGCCAGTAGTAGCCAGACTAGCGGGATTCGCTACAATGAGCAGTTCTTC. Variable domain in full (rest from reference TRBV19 and TRBJ2-1): DGGITQSPKYLFRKEGQNVTLSCEQNLNHDAMYWYRQDPGQGLRLIYYSQIVNDFQKGDIAEGYSVSREKKESFPLTVTSAQKNPTAFYLCASSSQTSGIRYNEQFFGPGTRLTVL.

The J gene is TRBJ2-7, the V gene TRBV14, with TRBD2 matching over 7 bases. The CDR3 contains 14 residues. Germline trimming cut 4 bases from V and 2 bases from J; bases unmatched to any gene: 5. Per the germline V gene, CDR1 is SGHDN and CDR2 is FVKESK. The CDR3 region is CASSRRGETYEQYF. The DNA of the CDR3 is TGTGCCAGCAGCCGACGGGGGGAGACCTACGAGCAGTACTTC.